These 3 T cell receptor beta chains were sequenced from one sample in a study of neurological immune-mediated disorders. MiXCR, applied by TCRdb to the 5' RACE reads, yields one record per CDR3 protein. The sample records around 94,000 distinct CDR3 sequences, 3.5% to 4% being singletons. What was sequenced was PBMCs. These receptors were collected from a woman younger than 30 with multiple sclerosis.

This clonotype was counted at least ten times. The chain is built from TRBV14 and TRBJ2-1; TRBD2 agrees at 13 bases. The CDR3 totals 17 residues. With V trimmed by 3 bases and J by 4 bases, 6 bases remained unmatched. Germline CDR1 SGHDN, CDR2 FVKESK. CDR3: CASSHPTSGRVYNEQFF. As DNA, the CDR3 is TGTGCCAGCAGCCATCCCACTAGCGGGAGGGTGTACAATGAGCAGTTCTTC. The whole variable domain, filled in from reference TRBV14 and TRBJ2-1, reads EAGVTQFPSHSVIEKGQTVTLRCDPISGHDNLYWYRRVMGKEIKFLLHFVKESKQDESGMPNNRFLAERTGGTYSTLKVQPAELEDSGVYFCASSHPTSGRVYNEQFFGPGTRLTVL.

This clonotype was counted many times. The V and J genes are TRBV5-6 and TRBJ1-3; 9 bases agree with TRBD1. CDR3 size: 18 residues. Unmatched junction bases numbered 13, after V lost 2 bases and J lost 4 bases. CDR1 and CDR2 from the germline V gene are SGHDT and YYEEEE. The CDR3 sequence: CASSFLAGTGYVGNTIYF. The CDR3 region has the DNA TGTGCCAGCAGCTTTCTAGCCGGGACAGGGTATGTCGGAAACACCATATATTTT.

There are many counts of this clonotype. CDR3 loop: CASSLGGQGGNQPQHF. The DNA for the CDR3 is TGCGCCAGCAGCTTGGGAGGGCAGGGAGGTAATCAGCCCCAGCATTTT. The chain joins TRBV5-1 to TRBJ1-5; TRBD1 is a possible D gene (5 bases). V was pared by 0 bases and J by 4 bases, with 14 bases between. The V gene's germline CDR1 is SGHRS and CDR2 YFSETQ. CDR3 length: 16 residues.